A single sample is the source of the 22 T cell receptor beta chains below, sequenced in a study of T cell clones after liver transplantation. Sequenced by immunoSEQ multiplex PCR; TCRdb stores in-frame clones only, minus some. The sample consists of tens of thousands of clones, approximately 81% of them appearing once. Source: CD4+ T cells from blood, taken less than 50 months after liver transplant. The receptors were sampled from a human patient who received a liver transplant. The T cells may come from the graft donor.

The J gene is TRBJ1-5, the V gene TRBV6-1; D not resolved. Trimming cost V 8 bases and J 7 bases, with 15 bases left between them. Germline lookup yields CDR1 MNHNS and CDR2 SASEGT. The CDR3 is 13 amino acids. The CDR3 loop is CASGAAVTQPQHF. The CDR3, as DNA: TGTGCCAGCGGTGCGGCAGTCACCCAGCCCCAGCATTTT.

The chain combines TRBV30 with TRBJ2-2, with 7 bases that match TRBD1. V shed 5 bases, J shed 0 bases, and the junction held 6 bases outside the gene matches. The CDR3 is made up of 15 amino acids. CDR1 GTSNPN and CDR2 SVGIG come from the germline V gene (reference sequence). The CDR3 sequence: CAWELGTANTGELFF. The DNA of the CDR3 is TGTGCCTGGGAACTCGGGACAGCGAACACCGGGGAGCTGTTTTTT. Combining the CDR3 with reference TRBV30 and TRBJ2-2 gives the whole variable domain SQTIHQWPATLVQPVGSPLSLECTVEGTSNPNLYWYRQAAGRGLQLLFYSVGIGQISSEVPQNLSASRPQDRQFILSSKKLLLSDSGFYLCAWELGTANTGELFFGEGSRLTVL.

V and J are TRBV4-3 and TRBJ2-1; TRBD2 agrees at 8 bases. CDR3 length: 16 residues. Germline V lookup: CDR1 LGHNA, CDR2 YSLEER. J was trimmed by 1 base and V by 3 bases; bases with no gene match: 5. The CDR3 DNA sequence: TGCGCCAGCAGCCATCGGCGGGGGGAATCCTACAATGAGCAGTTCTTC. It translates to CASSHRRGESYNEQFF.

The V call is TRBV2, the J call TRBJ2-3; D remains ambiguous. The V and J ends lost 3 bases and 5 bases respectively, with 6 bases between them. The length of the CDR3 is 12 residues. The germline CDR1 and CDR2 sequences are SNHLY and FYNNEI. CDR3 residues: CASSDGVDTQYF. The CDR3 DNA reads TGTGCCAGCAGTGATGGCGTAGATACGCAGTATTTT.

The rearrangement uses TRBV5-6 and TRBJ1-2; 7 nucleotides align to TRBD1. V lost 1 base, J lost 5 bases, and 11 bases stayed unmatched. The CDR3 is made up of 16 amino acids. From germline, CDR1 is SGHDT and CDR2 YYEEEE. The CDR3 loop is CASSLPRTGTGYGYTF. CDR3 bases: TGTGCCAGCAGCTTGCCTAGGACAGGAACCGGGTATGGCTACACCTTC. Full variable domain (rest looked up from reference TRBV5-6 and TRBJ1-2): DAGVTQSPTHLIKTRGQQVTLRCSPKSGHDTVSWYQQALGQGPQFIFQYYEEEERQRGNFPDRFSGHQFPNYSSELNVNALLLGDSALYLCASSLPRTGTGYGYTFGSGTRLTVV.

V usage is TRBV5-6 and J usage is TRBJ2-5, with unresolved D. The V gene lost 4 bases and the J gene lost 4 bases, with 11 bases spanning the gap. There are 13 residues in the CDR3. Germline lookup yields CDR1 SGHDT and CDR2 YYEEEE. CDR3 region: CASSRRLGETQYF. The CDR3 DNA sequence: TGTGCCAGCAGCCGCAGGCTTGGAGAGACCCAGTACTTC.

The J gene is TRBJ2-7, the V gene TRBV20-1; no definite D call. Germline CDR1 is DFQATT and CDR2 is SNEGSKA (reference sequence). The V end was cut by 2 bases, the J end by 6 bases, with 5 bases between. The CDR3 has 10 amino acids. CDR3 nucleotides: TGCAGTGCTAGAAGAGTCGAGCAGTACTTC. This encodes CSARRVEQYF.

The table lists this clone with a count of one. This sequence joins TRBV10-3 and TRBJ1-5; D not resolved. The germline V gene encodes CDR1 ENHRY and CDR2 SYGVKD. Trimming removed 3 bases at V and 7 bases at J, with 10 bases between. The CDR3 sequence is 13 residues long. The CDR3 protein is CAISEVGGQPQHF. The CDR3 bases are TGTGCCATCAGTGAAGTGGGTGGGCAGCCCCAGCATTTT.

The chain uses TRBV4-1 and TRBJ1-3; perhaps TRBD1 as D (5 bases). The V end was cut by 3 bases, the J end by 0 bases, with 12 bases between. The CDR3 sequence is 16 residues long. From germline, CDR1 is MGHRA and CDR2 YSYEKL. In DNA form, the CDR3 reads TGCGCCAGCAGCCAGCCGCTCGACAGCTCTGGAAACACCATATATTTT. Amino acids: CASSQPLDSSGNTIYF.

This chain connects TRBV10-2 to TRBJ2-2; 7 bases agree with TRBD1. The CDR3 spans 13 residues. Germline V gene lookup returns CDR1 WSHSY and CDR2 SAAADI. J gave up 7 bases and V 6 bases, and 5 bases lay outside the gene matches. CDR3 protein: CASRQGQIGELFF. The CDR3 coding sequence is TGCGCCAGCAGACAGGGACAGATCGGGGAGCTGTTTTTT.

The chain links TRBV29-1 to TRBJ2-5, with 11 bases lining up with TRBD2. There are 15 residues in the CDR3. Germline loops: CDR1 SQVTM, CDR2 ANQGSEA. Trimming took 7 bases from V and 5 from J; bases not matched to a gene: 12. The chain's CDR3 is CSALSGTSGWETQYF. CDR3 in DNA: TGCAGCGCCCTGAGTGGGACTAGCGGATGGGAGACCCAGTACTTC.

V and J are TRBV28 and TRBJ2-5; D remains unclear. V was trimmed by 5 bases and J by 5 bases, leaving 6 bases between them. This CDR3 region has 11 residues. Germline loops: CDR1 MDHEN, CDR2 SYDVKM. The CDR3 nucleotides are TGTGCCAGCAGTCTAGAGGAGACCCAGTACTTC. The encoded protein is CASSLEETQYF.

The genes are TRBV27 and TRBJ1-5; possibly TRBD1 for D (5 bases). The germline CDR1 and CDR2 sequences are MNHEY and SMNVEV (reference sequence). The CDR3 runs to 15 residues. Trimming removed 5 bases at V and 3 bases at J, with 14 bases between. CDR3 coding DNA: TGTGCCAGCAGTCAATTAGACGGGACCAATCAGCCCCAGCATTTT. The encoded protein is CASSQLDGTNQPQHF.

The chain is built from TRBV10-3 and TRBJ1-4; D gene uncertain. Trimming cost V 0 bases and J 4 bases, with 9 bases left between them. The length of the CDR3 is 15 residues. Germline-derived CDR1 and CDR2 are ENHRY and SYGVKD. The DNA for the CDR3 is TGTGCCATCAGTGAGTCGGGCAGCCTTAATGAAAAACTGTTTTTT. It encodes CAISESGSLNEKLFF.

This rearrangement joins TRBV7-9 to TRBJ2-3; D uncertain. Trimming took 2 bases from V and 0 from J, leaving 9 bases between them. The CDR3 loop spans 15 amino acids. From germline, CDR1 is SEHNR and CDR2 FQNEAQ (reference sequence). The CDR3 coding sequence is TGTGCCAGCAGCTTACAAGGCCCTAGCACAGATACGCAGTATTTT. Translated: CASSLQGPSTDTQYF.

The rearrangement uses TRBV6-1 and TRBJ1-1; D gene unclear. Per the germline V gene, CDR1 is MNHNS and CDR2 is SASEGT. The V end lost 6 bases, the J end lost 1 base, and 12 bases lay between the germline ends. The CDR3 is 14 amino acids. The CDR3 region has the DNA TGTGCCAGCAGGGAGGACGTAGGGAACACTGAAGCTTTCTTT. Encoded protein: CASREDVGNTEAFF.

CDR3 protein: CASSKDGQETQYF. CDR3 nucleotide sequence: TGTGCCAGCAGCAAAGACGGGCAAGAGACCCAGTACTTC. The chain joins TRBV11-3 to TRBJ2-5; D is unresolved. Deletions cut 5 bases from V and 2 bases from J, with 9 bases between. There are 13 residues in the CDR3. Germline V gene sequence: CDR1 SGHNT, CDR2 YENEEA.

This chain connects TRBV7-2 to TRBJ2-7, with 9 bases lining up with TRBD1. Per germline, CDR1 SGHTA and CDR2 FQGNSA. This CDR3 contains 16 residues. Trimming took 5 bases from V and 5 from J; bases not matched to a gene: 13. In DNA, the CDR3 is TGTGCCAGCAGCAGACGACCGGGACAGGGCTGGAACGAGCAGTACTTC. Translated: CASSRRPGQGWNEQYF. Variable domain in full (rest from reference TRBV7-2 and TRBJ2-7): GAGVSQSPSNKVTEKGKDVELRCDPISGHTALYWYRQSLGQGLEFLIYFQGNSAPDKSGLPSDRFSAERTGGSVSTLTIQRTQQEDSAVYLCASSRRPGQGWNEQYFGPGTRLTVT.

This clone has a single count. This sequence joins TRBV4-1 and TRBJ1-4; D is uncertain. Between the trimmed V and J ends, which lost 3 bases and 9 bases, there was a span of 26 bases. The CDR3 covers 18 residues. Germline CDR1 is MGHRA and CDR2 is YSYEKL. CDR3 region: CASSHGRLTRLLMKKLFF. The DNA for the CDR3 is TGCGCCAGCAGCCACGGACGGCTGACCAGGTTGCTAATGAAAAAACTGTTTTTT.

As concerns this clone: Different DNA sequences within this sample yield the same CDR3. The chain uses TRBV5-6 and TRBJ1-6; no clear D gene. The CDR3 contains 13 residues. V was shortened by 0 bases and J by 7 bases, with 5 bases between the two germline ends. The germline V gene encodes CDR1 SGHDT and CDR2 YYEEEE. The CDR3 DNA sequence: TGTGCCAGCAGCTTGGGCAGAAATTCACCCCTCCACTTT. The encoded protein is CASSLGRNSPLHF. The full variable domain, its missing parts supplied by reference TRBV5-6 and TRBJ1-6, is DAGVTQSPTHLIKTRGQQVTLRCSPKSGHDTVSWYQQALGQGPQFIFQYYEEEERQRGNFPDRFSGHQFPNYSSELNVNALLLGDSALYLCASSLGRNSPLHFGNGTRLTVT.

This chain joins TRBV10-3 and TRBJ2-2; TRBD2 matches at 13 bases. The CDR3 consists of 16 residues. Germline-derived CDR1 and CDR2 are ENHRY and SYGVKD. V dropped 6 bases and J dropped 4; count of bases not matched to a gene: 5. The CDR3 nucleotides read TGTGCCATCAGAGGGACTAGCGGGAACGTCACCGGGGAGCTGTTTTTT. Translated, it gives CAIRGTSGNVTGELFF.

The chain joins TRBV6-1 to TRBJ2-1; 7 bases are shared with TRBD1. The CDR3 covers 13 residues. V was clipped by 6 bases and J by 5 bases; unmatched bases: 4. Germline CDR1 and CDR2: MNHNS and SASEGT. The CDR3 sequence is CASRGTANNEQFF. In DNA form, the CDR3 reads TGTGCCAGCAGGGGGACAGCGAACAATGAGCAGTTCTTC.